One sample yielded the 14 T cell receptor beta chains listed below, sequenced in a study of cytomegalovirus exposure and HLA in healthy donors. Primers for the PCR totalled 60 Vbeta and 13 Jbeta. Here immunoSEQ multiplex PCR was the method, and the copy in TCRdb shows in-frame clones only, minus some. The table shows roughly 110,000 clones, with about 71% occurring only once. The sample consisted of PBMCs. The receptors shown here come from a boy younger than 18 in good health and CMV-seronegative.

This clone occurred a few times. V usage is TRBV5-6 and J usage is TRBJ1-6; D uncertain. The CDR3 contains 17 residues. Trimming removed 0 bases at V and 9 bases at J, with 19 bases between. The germline V gene encodes CDR1 SGHDT and CDR2 YYEEEE. DNA of the CDR3: TGTGCCAGCAGCTTGGATCGAGCAGGCCTCCGAATTTCACCCCTCCACTTT. Translated, it gives CASSLDRAGLRISPLHF.

This clone showed up just a few times. This specimen includes other DNA sequences encoding the same CDR3. The J gene is TRBJ1-2, the V gene TRBV6-5; D is possibly TRBD1 (5 bases). The CDR3 has 13 residues. Trimming shortened V by 3 bases and J by 5 bases, and 10 bases separated the two germline ends. Germline V lookup: CDR1 MNHEY, CDR2 SVGAGI. The CDR3 DNA follows: TGTGCCAGCAGTTATGGAGGGACTTATGGCTACACCTTC. This encodes CASSYGGTYGYTF.

The count of this clone is one. The chain couples TRBV6-1 to TRBJ1-1; D possibly corresponds to TRBD1 (5 bases). The CDR3 is made up of 11 amino acids. Germline V gene data show CDR1 as MNHNS and CDR2 as SASEGT. V dropped 10 bases and J dropped 1 base, with 7 bases sitting between them. The CDR3 DNA sequence: TGTGCCACCACAGGGAACACTGAAGCTTTCTTT. Protein product: CATTGNTEAFF.

The chain has TRBV7-6 and TRBJ1-1, with 8 bases fitting TRBD1. Germline V gene data show CDR1 as SGHVS and CDR2 as FNYEAQ. J gave up 6 bases and V 4 bases, and 7 bases lay outside the gene matches. The CDR3 length is 14 residues. The CDR3 region is CASSSGRGHAEAFF. For the CDR3, the DNA is TGTGCCAGCAGCTCCGGCAGGGGGCATGCTGAAGCTTTCTTT.

The rearrangement joins TRBV28 to TRBJ1-4, with a possible D match to TRBD1 (6 bases). This CDR3 contains 14 residues. CDR1 is MDHEN and CDR2 is SYDVKM in the germline V gene. The V gene lost 5 bases and the J gene lost 0 bases, with 7 bases spanning the gap. CDR3 protein: CASSGQSTNEKLFF. The CDR3 region has the DNA TGTGCCAGCAGTGGACAGTCAACTAATGAAAAACTGTTTTTT.

V and J are TRBV27 and TRBJ1-5, with D unresolved. V dropped 7 bases and J dropped 0 bases, with 13 bases sitting between them. This CDR3 spans 15 amino acids. Germline lookup yields CDR1 MNHEY and CDR2 SMNVEV (reference sequence). CDR3 sequence reads: CASKRNNYSNQPQHF. CDR3 coding DNA: TGTGCCAGCAAGCGGAACAATTATAGCAATCAGCCCCAGCATTTT.

The chain carries TRBV19 and TRBJ1-1, with 10 bases lining up with TRBD1. The CDR3 spans 13 residues. Trimming at V came to 8 bases and at J to 1 base, leaving 1 base not matched to a gene. Germline loops: CDR1 LNHDA, CDR2 SQIVND (reference sequence). The CDR3 DNA reads TGTGCCAGTTGGGACAGGGGGAACACTGAAGCTTTCTTT. Protein: CASWDRGNTEAFF.

This clone was counted between two and nine times. The V and J genes are TRBV5-1 and TRBJ2-3; possible D gene TRBD2, 6 bases. Looked up from germline, CDR1 is SGHRS and CDR2 is YFSETQ. Trimming cost V 2 bases and J 6 bases, with 10 bases left between them. The CDR3 extends over 13 amino acids. CDR3 residues: CASSFGGKDTQYF. The CDR3, as DNA: TGCGCCAGCAGCTTCGGGGGAAAGGATACGCAGTATTTT.

This clone was counted a few times. V is TRBV6-4 and J is TRBJ2-1; D may be TRBD2 (6 bases). The CDR3 is made up of 15 amino acids. Germline V CDR1 and CDR2: MRHNA, SNTAGT. V was cut by 2 bases and J by 4 bases, with 12 bases left in between. CDR3: CASSDGGSGYNEQFF. The CDR3 DNA is TGTGCCAGCAGTGACGGGGGTAGCGGTTACAATGAGCAGTTCTTC.

The V gene is TRBV9, the J gene TRBJ1-2; D uncertain. Trimming took 0 bases from V and 2 from J, leaving 17 bases between them. The CDR3 length is 17 residues. CDR1 and CDR2 from the germline V gene are SGDLS and YYNGEE. The CDR3 here is CASSVDSRLQPNYGYTF. CDR3 nucleotide sequence: TGTGCCAGCAGCGTAGATAGTAGACTACAGCCCAACTATGGCTACACCTTC.

The chain couples TRBV5-1 to TRBJ2-5; D call uncertain. CDR1 and CDR2 (germline): SGHRS, YFSETQ. The CDR3 is 14 residues long. The V end was cut by 4 bases, the J end by 1 base, with 11 bases between. CDR3 nucleotides: TGCGCCAGCAGCACCACTTCCCTCCAAGAGACCCAGTACTTC. Protein product: CASSTTSLQETQYF.

The CDR3 spells CASSLPLGGEKLFF. The CDR3 coding sequence is TGTGCCAGCAGCTTGCCCCTCGGGGGGGAAAAACTGTTTTTT. The chain is built from TRBV7-9 and TRBJ1-4; possible D gene TRBD1, 5 bases. Trimming took off 3 bases at V and 8 bases at J, with 13 bases between the two ends. CDR1 and CDR2 (germline): SEHNR, FQNEAQ (reference sequence). The CDR3 runs to 14 residues.

In DNA form, the CDR3 reads TGTGCCAGCTCATTTCGGACAGGGGACAATCAGCCCCAGCATTTT. This gives the protein CASSFRTGDNQPQHF. V is TRBV18 and J is TRBJ1-5, with 9 bases fitting TRBD1. The CDR3 contains 15 residues. Trimming removed 5 bases from V and 3 bases from J; junction bases left unmatched: 5. Germline V gene lookup returns CDR1 KGHSH and CDR2 LQKENI.

V is TRBV5-1 and J is TRBJ2-5, with 10 bases that match TRBD2. This CDR3 spans 14 amino acids. CDR1 is SGHRS, CDR2 YFSETQ, per germline. The J segment lost 5 bases and the V segment lost 7 bases, leaving 8 bases of the junction unmatched. CDR3 sequence (DNA): TGCGCCAGCGGGAATCTAGCGGGAGACGAGACCCAGTACTTC. It translates to CASGNLAGDETQYF.